This TCR beta chain was recovered during a study of T-cell memory formation after mild COVID-19. Findings and caveats of the study: CD4+ contracting clones lay mainly in CM and EM, CD8+ ones in EMRA. Day 15 to 85 contracting clones showed balanced CD4/CD8; day 15 to 37 expanders favored CD4+. That cross-reactive memory joined was suggested by some responding clones appearing in pre-infection memory.

Per germline, CDR1 SQVTM and CDR2 ANQGSEA. The CDR3 contains 13 residues. V lost 6 bases and J lost 2; bases outside the gene matches: 4. Employing constant-segment primers, 5'RACE generated TCR alpha and TCR beta cDNA libraries bearing sample barcodes and UMIs. TCRdb reprocessed the 5' RACE reads with MiXCR, giving one entry per CDR3 protein. The table has about 320,000 distinct CDR3 sequences, roughly an eighth seen once. Notes on this clonotype: Its specificity is unknown.

The source material was PBMCs or a T cell subset sorted from them (not recorded which). The TCR originated in a man between 18 and 35 years old who had mild COVID-19 (a few samples of this study predate the infection). Cell type and time point are not known. This chain links TRBV29-1 with TRBJ2-3; 8 bases agree with TRBD1. CDR3 sequence reads: CSVGTGFTDTQYF. The CDR3 nucleotides are TGCAGCGTCGGGACAGGATTCACAGATACGCAGTATTTT.